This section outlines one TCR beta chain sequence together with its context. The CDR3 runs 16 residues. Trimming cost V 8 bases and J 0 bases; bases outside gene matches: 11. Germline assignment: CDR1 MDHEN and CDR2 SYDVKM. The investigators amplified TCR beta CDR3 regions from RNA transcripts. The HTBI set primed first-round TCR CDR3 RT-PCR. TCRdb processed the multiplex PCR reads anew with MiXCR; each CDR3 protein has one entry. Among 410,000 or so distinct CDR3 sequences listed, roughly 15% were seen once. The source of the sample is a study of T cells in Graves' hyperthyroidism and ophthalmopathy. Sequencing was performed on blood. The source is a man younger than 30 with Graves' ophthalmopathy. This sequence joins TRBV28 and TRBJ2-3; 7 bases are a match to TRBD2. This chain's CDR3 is CASGGRLAKSTDTQYF. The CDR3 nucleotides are TGTGCCAGCGGAGGGAGACTAGCTAAAAGCACAGATACGCAGTATTTT.